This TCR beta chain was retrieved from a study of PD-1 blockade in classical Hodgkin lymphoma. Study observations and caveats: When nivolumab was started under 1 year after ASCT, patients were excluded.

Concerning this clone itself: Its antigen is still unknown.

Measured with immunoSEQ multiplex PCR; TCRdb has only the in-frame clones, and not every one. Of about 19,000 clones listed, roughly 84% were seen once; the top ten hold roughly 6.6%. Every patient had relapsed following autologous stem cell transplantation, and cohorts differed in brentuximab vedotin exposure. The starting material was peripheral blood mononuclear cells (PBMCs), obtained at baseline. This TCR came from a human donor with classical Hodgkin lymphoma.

CDR3 sequence reads: CASSPDGGGVTGELFF. The CDR3 bases are TGTGCCAGCAGCCCCGATGGAGGGGGAGTCACCGGGGAGCTGTTTTTT. The chain uses TRBV11-2 and TRBJ2-2; the D gene could be TRBD1 or TRBD2 (6 bases each). Trimming removed 5 bases from V and 4 bases from J, with 17 bases in between. The germline V gene encodes CDR1 SGHAT and CDR2 FQNNGV. The CDR3 has 16 residues.